The subject of this entry is one T cell receptor beta chain. The target antigen is unknown. The CDR3 extends over 16 amino acids. Germline CDR1 is LGHNA and CDR2 is YNFKEQ. Trimming cost V 1 base and J 2 bases; bases outside gene matches: 1. The data stem from a study of T cells in localized non-small cell lung cancer. General observations from the study: Patients showing higher blood T cell density tended to see longer overall survival.

Assay used: immunoSEQ multiplex PCR; TCRdb lists only in-frame clones, some missing. The sample includes roughly 70,000 clones, approximately 87% seen only once; the top ten take less than 25%. The starting material was peripheral blood, obtained before any cancer treatment. The rearrangement joins TRBV4-2 to TRBJ2-2; 10 positions match TRBD2. The receptor was derived from a male donor aged 60 or older with stage III squamous cell lung carcinoma. The CDR3 loop reads CASSQGTSGNTGELFF. CDR3 sequence (DNA): TGTGCCAGCAGCCAAGGGACTAGCGGAAACACCGGGGAGCTGTTTTTT.